The sequence of this T cell receptor (beta chain) was determined in a study of shared clonotypes between healthy human individuals. TCRdb keeps only in-frame clones here, not all; method: immunoSEQ multiplex PCR. The sample yields about 670,000 clones, around 72% seen once. The material sequenced was memory CD4+ T cells sorted from blood. Sample subset: CD45RA-negative fraction. The TCR was taken from a woman in her twenties or thirties in good health.

The CDR3 sequence: CASSGRPQETQYF. As DNA, the CDR3 is TGTGCCAGTAGCGGGAGACCCCAAGAGACCCAGTACTTC. This chain joins TRBV2 and TRBJ2-5; 9 bases are shared with TRBD2. Germline V lookup: CDR1 SNHLY, CDR2 FYNNEI. Losses at the gene ends were 9 bases for V and 1 base for J; bases not matched to a gene: 3. This CDR3 is built from 13 residues. The full variable domain, its missing parts supplied by reference TRBV2 and TRBJ2-5, is EPEVTQTPSHQVTQMGQEVILRCVPISNHLYFYWYRQILGQKVEFLVSFYNNEISEKSEIFDDQFSVERPDGSNFTLKIRSTKLEDSAMYFCASSGRPQETQYFGPGTRLLVL.